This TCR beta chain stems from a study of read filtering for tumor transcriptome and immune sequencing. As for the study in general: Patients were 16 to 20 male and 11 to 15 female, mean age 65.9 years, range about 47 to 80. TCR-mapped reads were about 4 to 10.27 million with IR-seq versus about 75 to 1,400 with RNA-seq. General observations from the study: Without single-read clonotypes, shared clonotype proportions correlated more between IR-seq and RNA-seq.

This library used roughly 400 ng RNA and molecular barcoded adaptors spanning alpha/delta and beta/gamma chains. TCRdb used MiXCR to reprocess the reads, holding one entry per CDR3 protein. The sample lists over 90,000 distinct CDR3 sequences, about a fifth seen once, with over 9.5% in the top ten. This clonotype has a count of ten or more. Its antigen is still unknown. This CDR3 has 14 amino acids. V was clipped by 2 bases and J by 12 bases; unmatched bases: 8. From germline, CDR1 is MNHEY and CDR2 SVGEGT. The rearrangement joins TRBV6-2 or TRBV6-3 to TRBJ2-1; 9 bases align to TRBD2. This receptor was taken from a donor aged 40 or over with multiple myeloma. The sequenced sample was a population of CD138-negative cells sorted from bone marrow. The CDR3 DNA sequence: TGTGCCAGCAGTTACAGCGGGGGGATGGTAGGGCAGTTCTTC. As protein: CASSYSGGMVGQFF.